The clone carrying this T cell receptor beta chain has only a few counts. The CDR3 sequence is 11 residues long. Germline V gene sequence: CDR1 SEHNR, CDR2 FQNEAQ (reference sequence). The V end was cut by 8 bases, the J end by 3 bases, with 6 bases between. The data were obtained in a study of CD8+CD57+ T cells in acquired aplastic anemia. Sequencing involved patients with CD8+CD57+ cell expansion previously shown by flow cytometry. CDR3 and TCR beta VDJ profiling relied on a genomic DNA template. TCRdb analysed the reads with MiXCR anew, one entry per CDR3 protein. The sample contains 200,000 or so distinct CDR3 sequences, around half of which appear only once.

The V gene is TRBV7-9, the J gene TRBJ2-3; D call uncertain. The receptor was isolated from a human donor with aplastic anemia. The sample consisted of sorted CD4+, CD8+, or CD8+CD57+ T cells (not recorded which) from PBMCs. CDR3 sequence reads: CASSRTDTQYF. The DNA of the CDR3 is TGTGCCAGCTCACGAACAGATACGCAGTATTTT.